The 19 T cell receptor beta chains listed next were all sequenced from one sample in a study of PD-1 blockade in classical Hodgkin lymphoma. Assay used: immunoSEQ multiplex PCR; TCRdb lists only in-frame clones, some missing. The table lists 25,000 to 35,000 clones, roughly 80% of them singletons. Time point defined: cycle 4 day 1 (C4D1), after 6 weeks of nivolumab. Following autologous stem cell transplantation, relapse occurred in every patient, and exposure to brentuximab vedotin varied. Magnetic negative selection of thawed PBMCs was the method by which CD4+ T cells were purified. This specimen consisted of CD4+ T cells from blood, obtained before the fourth cycle of nivolumab. These TCRs come from a human donor with classical Hodgkin lymphoma.

The genes are TRBV9 and TRBJ2-5, with D unresolved. V shed 2 bases and J shed 8 bases, with 13 bases lying between them. CDR3 size: 13 residues. Germline-derived CDR1 and CDR2 are SGDLS and YYNGEE. The CDR3 loop reads CASSVGPGPTQYF. The CDR3 region has the DNA TGTGCCAGCAGCGTTGGACCCGGGCCCACCCAGTACTTC.

The chain employs TRBV7-9 and TRBJ1-3; D remains unclear. Germline V lookup: CDR1 SEHNR, CDR2 FQNEAQ (reference sequence). V was clipped by 5 bases and J by 2 bases, with 7 bases between them. The CDR3 extends over 13 amino acids. CDR3 bases: TGTGCCAGCAGCCGGGATCCTGGAAACACCATATATTTT. It translates to CASSRDPGNTIYF. The full variable domain, in which reference TRBV7-9 and TRBJ1-3 provide the parts outside the CDR3, is DTGVSQNPRHKITKRGQNVTFRCDPISEHNRLYWYRQTLGQGPEFLTYFQNEAQLEKSRLLSDRFSAERPKGSFSTLEIQRTEQGDSAMYLCASSRDPGNTIYFGEGSWLTVV.

V usage is TRBV30 and J usage is TRBJ1-5; D call uncertain. The CDR3 covers 13 residues. The ends were cut back, 2 bases at V and 0 bases at J, with 5 bases in the middle. Germline V gives CDR1 GTSNPN, CDR2 SVGIG (reference sequence). DNA for the CDR3: TGTGCCTGGAGTCGCAGTAGCAATCAGCCCCAGCATTTT. It encodes CAWSRSSNQPQHF.

DNA of the CDR3: TGCGCCAGCAGCCTTCGGACTAGCACAGATACGCAGTATTTT. It translates to CASSLRTSTDTQYF. The gene calls are TRBV5-1 and TRBJ2-3; D possibly corresponds to TRBD2 (5 bases). Germline CDR1 reads SGHRS; CDR2 reads YFSETQ. Trimming took 4 bases from V and 0 from J, leaving 9 bases between them. The CDR3 consists of 14 residues.

This clone was recorded only once. The J gene is TRBJ1-1, the V gene TRBV7-9, with TRBD1 matching 8 bases. The CDR3 is made up of 15 amino acids. Losses at the gene ends were 0 bases for V and 1 base for J; bases not matched to a gene: 1. CDR1 SEHNR and CDR2 FQNEAQ come from the germline V gene (reference sequence). The CDR3 spells CASSLAGTGNTEAFF. The CDR3 nucleotides are TGTGCCAGCAGCTTAGCGGGGACAGGGAACACTGAAGCTTTCTTT.

The V call is TRBV5-4, the J call TRBJ1-5, with D hard to call. Germline V gene sequence: CDR1 SGHNT, CDR2 YYREEE (reference sequence). This CDR3 comprises 16 residues. The ends were cut back, 1 base at V and 3 bases at J, with 14 bases in the middle. CDR3 in DNA: TGTGCCAGCAGCTTGTTTACGGGAACAAACAATCAGCCCCAGCATTTT. Protein: CASSLFTGTNNQPQHF.

J is TRBJ2-5 and V is TRBV11-2, with 15 bases identical to TRBD2. Looked up from germline, CDR1 is SGHAT and CDR2 is FQNNGV. The V gene end was trimmed by 5 bases and the J gene end by 5 bases; junction bases not matched to a gene: 6. The CDR3 is made up of 16 amino acids. CDR3 in DNA: TGTGCCAGCAGCAACGGACTAGCGGGGGGGCGGGAGACCCAGTACTTC. This gives the protein CASSNGLAGGRETQYF.

The CDR3 region is CASRAGAYNEQFF. The CDR3 nucleotides read TGTGCCAGCCGAGCGGGGGCGTACAATGAGCAGTTCTTC. This chain uses TRBV28 with TRBJ2-1; the match to TRBD2 covers 8 bases. CDR3 size: 13 residues. The germline gives CDR1 MDHEN, CDR2 SYDVKM. V shed 8 bases, J shed 4 bases, and the junction held 4 bases outside the gene matches.

The J gene is TRBJ1-5, the V gene TRBV6-5; D call uncertain. The CDR3 length is 15 residues. Trimming left V 0 bases short and J 2 bases short, with 8 bases between. CDR1 and CDR2 (germline): MNHEY, SVGAGI. CDR3 sequence: CASSYSSTGNQPQHF. The DNA for the CDR3 is TGTGCCAGCAGTTACTCGAGTACAGGCAATCAGCCCCAGCATTTT.

V and J are TRBV7-9 and TRBJ2-3; D may be TRBD1 (6 bases). Trimming took 0 bases from V and 4 from J, leaving 11 bases between them. CDR3 size: 15 residues. Germline CDR1 and CDR2: SEHNR and FQNEAQ (reference sequence). Here the CDR3 DNA reads TGTGCCAGCAGCTTAGCGACAGGTGGAGCAGATACGCAGTATTTT. Translated, it gives CASSLATGGADTQYF.

This clone showed up just a few times. J is TRBJ1-6 and V is TRBV6-5; D uncertain. CDR3 length: 12 residues. Trimming removed 0 bases from V and 7 bases from J, with 1 base in between. Germline V gene sequence: CDR1 MNHEY, CDR2 SVGAGI. CDR3 bases: TGTGCCAGCAGTTACTCGAATTCACCCCTCCACTTT. Protein product: CASSYSNSPLHF.

Written as DNA, the CDR3 is TGTGCCATCAGTGAGTGGACAGGGCTAGTCGATGGCTACACCTTC. Translation gives CAISEWTGLVDGYTF. The V and J genes are TRBV10-3 and TRBJ1-2; 8 bases agree with TRBD1. Germline V gene sequence: CDR1 ENHRY, CDR2 SYGVKD. The CDR3 extends over 15 amino acids. V lost 1 base, J lost 6 bases, and 7 bases stayed unmatched.

A few counts support this clone. The chain has TRBV11-2 and TRBJ1-6; 9 positions match TRBD1. The CDR3 runs to 15 residues. Germline CDR1 and CDR2: SGHAT and FQNNGV. The V and J ends lost 5 bases and 9 bases, in that order; junction bases with no gene match: 8. CDR3 protein: CASSKRDRDISPLHF. The CDR3 DNA reads TGTGCCAGCAGCAAACGGGACAGGGATATTTCACCCCTCCACTTT.

V is TRBV5-1 and J is TRBJ1-1; no definite D call. V shed 1 base and J shed 2 bases, with 9 bases lying between them. CDR1 is SGHRS and CDR2 is YFSETQ in the germline V gene. CDR3 length: 14 residues. This CDR3 is CASSLLPTNTEAFF. As DNA, the CDR3 is TGCGCCAGCAGCTTGTTACCGACTAACACTGAAGCTTTCTTT. The full variable domain, with the rest looked up from reference TRBV5-1 and TRBJ1-1, is KAGVTQTPRYLIKTRGQQVTLSCSPISGHRSVSWYQQTPGQGLQFLFEYFSETQRNKGNFPGRFSGRQFSNSRSEMNVSTLELGDSALYLCASSLLPTNTEAFFGQGTRLTVV.

This chain connects TRBV19 to TRBJ2-2; tentative D call: TRBD2 (6 bases). Trimming took 2 bases from V and 4 from J, leaving 11 bases between them. Germline CDR1 and CDR2: LNHDA and SQIVND (reference sequence). The CDR3 runs to 15 residues. The CDR3 DNA is TGTGCCAGTAGTATAATCCCGACTAGCACCGGGGAGCTGTTTTTT. The encoded protein is CASSIIPTSTGELFF.

The chain has TRBV5-4 and TRBJ2-2, with D possibly being TRBD1 (5 bases). The CDR3 covers 14 residues. Germline V gene data show CDR1 as SGHNT and CDR2 as YYREEE (reference sequence). The V end lost 5 bases, the J end lost 0 bases, and 8 bases lay between the germline ends. The CDR3 region is CASREDTNTGELFF. CDR3 DNA: TGTGCCAGCAGAGAGGACACGAACACCGGGGAGCTGTTTTTT.

As regards this clone: Other DNA sequences in this sample translate to the same CDR3. The rearrangement links TRBV5-1 to TRBJ2-3; 7 positions match TRBD2. This CDR3 region has 15 residues. Per germline, CDR1 SGHRS and CDR2 YFSETQ. With 0 bases clipped from V and 0 bases from J, the junction kept 1 base outside the gene matches. The CDR3 DNA sequence: TGCGCCAGCAGCTTGGCGGGGGGAAGCACAGATACGCAGTATTTT. It codes for CASSLAGGSTDTQYF.

The chain couples TRBV11-2 to TRBJ2-5; 8 bases are a match to TRBD2. J lost 5 bases, V lost 5 bases, and 19 bases had no gene match. This CDR3 region has 18 residues. The germline V gene encodes CDR1 SGHAT and CDR2 FQNNGV. CDR3 sequence reads: CASSPWSGGPALVETQYF. Written as DNA, the CDR3 is TGTGCCAGCAGCCCCTGGAGCGGGGGCCCAGCTTTGGTGGAGACCCAGTACTTC.

The chain carries TRBV11-1 and TRBJ1-5; D unresolved. The CDR3 totals 12 residues. V lost 1 base and J 6 bases, leaving 4 bases between the germline ends. Germline-derived CDR1 and CDR2 are SGHAT and FQDESV (reference sequence). CDR3 nucleotides: TGTGCCAGCAGCTTAGACGGTCAGCCCCAGCATTTT. This codes for CASSLDGQPQHF.